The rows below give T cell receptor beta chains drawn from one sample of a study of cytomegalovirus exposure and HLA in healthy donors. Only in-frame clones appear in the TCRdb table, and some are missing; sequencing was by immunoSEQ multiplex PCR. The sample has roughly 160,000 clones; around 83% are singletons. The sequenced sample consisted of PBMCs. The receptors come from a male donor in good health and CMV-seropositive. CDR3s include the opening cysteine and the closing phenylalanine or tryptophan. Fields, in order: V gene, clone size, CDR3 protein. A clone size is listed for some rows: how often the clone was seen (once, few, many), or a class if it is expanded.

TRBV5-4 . CASSLGGGAAGELFF
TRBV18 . CASSPGLAGGPDTQYF
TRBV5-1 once CASSPGTGGYTF
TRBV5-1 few CASSLGAADTQYF
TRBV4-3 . CASSQVAGGRYEQYF
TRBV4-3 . CASSRWGQGADTQYF
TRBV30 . CAWSGQGNQPQHF
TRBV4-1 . CASSPTGDEQYF
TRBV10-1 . CASSPGQGPQETQYF
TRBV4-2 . CASSPYEGLSYNEQFF
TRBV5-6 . CASHLQGLAQYF
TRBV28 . CASSLPMNYGYTF
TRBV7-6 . CASSALAGRQFF
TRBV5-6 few CASSFHSEKLFF
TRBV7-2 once CASSPPGRDLYEQYF
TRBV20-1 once CSARALMGLRF
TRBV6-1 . CASNGGASGANVLTF
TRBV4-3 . CASSQNDRARTEAFF
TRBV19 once CASSTPFEQVNYGYTF
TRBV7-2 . CASSLATSGIRYTQYF
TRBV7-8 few CASSLRTGGADGAFF
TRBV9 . CASSVAGLGETQYF
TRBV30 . CAWSSGTITGELFF
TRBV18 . CASSPNRDDYGYTF
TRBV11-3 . CASSLPHF
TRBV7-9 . CASSLAEALSYGYTF
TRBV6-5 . CASRSAGRTGELFF
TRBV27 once CASSFQVWGGNSGANVLTF
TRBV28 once CASRTPGTGRSEAFF
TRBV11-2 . CASSEDSILDTQYF
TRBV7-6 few CASSKDAGSYEQYF
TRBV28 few CASSFSYEQYF
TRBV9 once CASSRSGRGNTEAFF
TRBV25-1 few CASSEYGNTEAFF
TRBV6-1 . CASSPVGGYGYTF
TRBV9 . CASSVSTGSHGYTF
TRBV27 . CASSLSRYSNQPQHF
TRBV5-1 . CASSSGLAGGNTDTQYF
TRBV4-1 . CASSQDFSSNQPQHF
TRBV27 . CASSFSVGVSSYEQYF
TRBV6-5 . CASSYTGQSTGELFF
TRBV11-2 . CASRPAYNSGNTIYF
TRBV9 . CASSLEVIRGNEQFF
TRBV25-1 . CASSEQGAGYGYTF
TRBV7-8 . CASSPTSGRLHEQYF
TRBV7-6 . CASSLELTGAHTEAFF
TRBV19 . CASSHYTGHGSYNEQFF
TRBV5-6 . CASSLEGAAGGGSDTQYF
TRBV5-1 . CASSLEGNYGYTF
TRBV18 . CASSLVAGGSSYEQYF